Listed below are T cell receptor beta chains from one sample, sequenced in a study of blood T cell repertoires in COVID-19. Here immunoSEQ multiplex PCR was the method, and the copy in TCRdb shows in-frame clones only, minus some. The data hold tens of thousands of clones, with about three quarters observed a single time. The specimen was peripheral blood. These receptors came from a man aged 50 to 60 with active or convalescent COVID-19. Both conserved end residues are part of each CDR3. The order of the fields is J gene, clone size, D gene, V gene, CDR3 protein, CDR3 DNA. The D gene is left open where the match is weak. Where a row states a size, it is once, few, many or the class of an expanded clone; other rows omit it.

TRBJ2-7 | . | . | TRBV7-9 | CASSLGQEYEQYF | TGTGCCAGCAGCTTAGGACAGGAATACGAGCAGTACTTC
TRBJ1-6 | . | . | TRBV27 | CASSLVGVRSPLHF | TGTGCCAGCAGTTTAGTCGGGGTGAGGTCACCCCTCCACTTT
TRBJ1-1 | . | TRBD1 | TRBV19 | CASTPGGYEAFF | TGTGCCAGTACTCCAGGGGGATACGAAGCTTTCTTT
TRBJ1-1 | . | TRBD1 | TRBV20-1 | CSASFRGHTEAFF | TGCAGTGCTAGTTTCAGGGGGCACACTGAAGCTTTCTTT
TRBJ2-2 | . | . | TRBV5-6 | CASSFGTGELFF | TGTGCCAGCAGCTTCGGGACCGGGGAGCTGTTTTTT
TRBJ1-5 | . | . | TRBV30 | CAWSVDSSQPQHF | TGTGCCTGGAGTGTAGACAGCTCTCAGCCCCAGCATTTT
TRBJ2-4 | . | . | TRBV27 | CASTNRGYPVKNIQYF | TGTGCCAGCACTAATCGCGGGTATCCAGTCAAAAACATTCAGTACTTC
TRBJ1-2 | . | . | TRBV9 | CASSPRGGAANYGYTF | TGTGCCAGCAGCCCGAGGGGAGGGGCGGCTAACTATGGCTACACCTTC
TRBJ2-2 | . | . | TRBV3-1/TRBV3-2 | CASSEQGILTGELFF | TGTGCCAGCAGCGAACAGGGAATCTTGACCGGGGAGCTGTTTTTT
TRBJ1-6 | . | . | TRBV10-3 | CAAKGQTYNSPLHF | TGTGCCGCGAAGGGACAAACCTATAATTCACCCCTCCACTTT
TRBJ2-3 | . | TRBD2 | TRBV2 | CASRAGGRTDTQYF | TGTGCCAGCAGGGCGGGGGGACGCACAGATACGCAGTATTTT
TRBJ2-7 | once | TRBD2 | TRBV5-1 | CASSLGLAGVRSSYEQYF | TGCGCCAGCAGCTTGGGGCTAGCGGGGGTGCGGAGCTCCTACGAGCAGTACTTC
TRBJ2-7 | . | . | TRBV11-2 | CASSLDLTDEQYF | TGTGCCAGCAGCTTAGATCTGACTGACGAGCAGTACTTC